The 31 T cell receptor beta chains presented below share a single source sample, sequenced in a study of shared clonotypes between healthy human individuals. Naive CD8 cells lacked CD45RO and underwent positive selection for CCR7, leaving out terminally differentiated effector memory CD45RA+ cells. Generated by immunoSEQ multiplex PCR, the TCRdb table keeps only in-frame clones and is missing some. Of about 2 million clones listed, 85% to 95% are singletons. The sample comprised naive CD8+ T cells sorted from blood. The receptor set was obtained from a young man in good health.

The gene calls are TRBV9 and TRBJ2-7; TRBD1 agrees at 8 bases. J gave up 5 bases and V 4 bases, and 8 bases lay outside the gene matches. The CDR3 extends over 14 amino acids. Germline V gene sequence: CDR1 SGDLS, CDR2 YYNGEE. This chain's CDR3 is CASSPNADRDEQYF. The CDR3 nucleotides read TGTGCCAGCAGCCCTAATGCGGACAGGGACGAGCAGTACTTC.

CDR3 nucleotide sequence: TGTGCCTGGGTACAGGGTCCCTACGAGCAGTACTTC. Translated, it gives CAWVQGPYEQYF. The rearrangement joins TRBV30 to TRBJ2-7, with D perhaps matching TRBD1 (6 bases). CDR3 length equals 12 residues. Germline V CDR1 and CDR2: GTSNPN, SVGIG (reference sequence). Trimming removed 5 bases from V and 2 bases from J, with 10 bases in between.

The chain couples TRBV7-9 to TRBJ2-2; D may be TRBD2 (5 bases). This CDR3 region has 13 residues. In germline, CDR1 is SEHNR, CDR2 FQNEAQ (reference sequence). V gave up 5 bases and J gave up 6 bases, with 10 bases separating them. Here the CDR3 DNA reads TGTGCCAGCAGCACGCGGACTCCCGGGGAGCTGTTTTTT. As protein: CASSTRTPGELFF.

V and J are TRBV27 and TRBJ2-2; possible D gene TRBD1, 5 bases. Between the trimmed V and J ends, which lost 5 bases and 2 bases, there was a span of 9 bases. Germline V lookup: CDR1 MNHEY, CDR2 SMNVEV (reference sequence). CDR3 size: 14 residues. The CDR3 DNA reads TGTGCCAGCAGTAAACAGGAAAACACCGGGGAGCTGTTTTTT. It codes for CASSKQENTGELFF.

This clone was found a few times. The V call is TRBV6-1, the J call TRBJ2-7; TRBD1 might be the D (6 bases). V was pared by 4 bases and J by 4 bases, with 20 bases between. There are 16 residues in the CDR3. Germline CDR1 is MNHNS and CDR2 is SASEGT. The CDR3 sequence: CASSVGALSGVYEQYF. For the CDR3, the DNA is TGTGCCAGCAGTGTCGGCGCCTTATCAGGGGTATACGAGCAGTACTTC.

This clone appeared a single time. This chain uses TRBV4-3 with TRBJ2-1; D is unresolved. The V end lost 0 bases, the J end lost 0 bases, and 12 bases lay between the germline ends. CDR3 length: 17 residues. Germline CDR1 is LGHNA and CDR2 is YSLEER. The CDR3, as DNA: TGCGCCAGCAGCCAAGATTTGCCCACAAGCTCCTACAATGAGCAGTTCTTC. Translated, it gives CASSQDLPTSSYNEQFF.

CDR3 bases: TGTGCCAGCAGCGGATCGGGGGCGACAGATACGCAGTATTTT. Protein product: CASSGSGATDTQYF. V and J are TRBV9 and TRBJ2-3, with D perhaps TRBD1 or TRBD2 (6 bases each). The CDR3 covers 14 residues. V was trimmed by 3 bases and J by 3 bases, leaving 11 bases between them. Germline V gene lookup returns CDR1 SGDLS and CDR2 YYNGEE.

The CDR3 DNA is TGTGCCAGCAGTGACCTCTACGAGCAGTACTTC. Its translation: CASSDLYEQYF. This chain connects TRBV6-4 to TRBJ2-7, with D uncertain. Per germline, CDR1 MRHNA and CDR2 SNTAGT. The V and J ends lost 2 bases and 3 bases respectively, with 2 bases between them. The CDR3 contains 11 residues.

CDR3 sequence (DNA): TGTGCCAGCAGTTTATGGGGGACATATTACGAGCAGTACTTC. Its translation: CASSLWGTYYEQYF. J is TRBJ2-7 and V is TRBV28; D may be TRBD1 (6 bases). V gave up 0 bases and J gave up 4 bases, with 10 bases separating them. The germline V gene has CDR1 MDHEN and CDR2 SYDVKM. This CDR3 comprises 14 residues.

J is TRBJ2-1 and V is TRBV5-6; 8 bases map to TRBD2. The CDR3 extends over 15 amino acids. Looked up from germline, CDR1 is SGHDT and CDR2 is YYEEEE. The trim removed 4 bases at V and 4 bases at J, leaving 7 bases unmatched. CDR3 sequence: CASSAGVAGYNEQFF. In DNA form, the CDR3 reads TGTGCCAGCAGCGCTGGGGTAGCGGGGTACAATGAGCAGTTCTTC.

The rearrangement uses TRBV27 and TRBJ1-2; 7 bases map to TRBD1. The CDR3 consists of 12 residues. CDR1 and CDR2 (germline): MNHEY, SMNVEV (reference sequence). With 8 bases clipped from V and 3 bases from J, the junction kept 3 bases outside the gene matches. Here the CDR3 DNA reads TGTGCCAGCTTCACAGGGGACTATGGCTACACCTTC. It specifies CASFTGDYGYTF.

CDR3 sequence (DNA): TGTGCTAGTGGGTTAGTTAGCGGGCCGGCTCTGCAAGAGACCCAGTACTTC. This gives the protein CASGLVSGPALQETQYF. This chain joins TRBV12-5 and TRBJ2-5, with 7 bases matching TRBD2. The CDR3 covers 17 residues. Per the germline V gene, CDR1 is LGHNT and CDR2 is FRNRAP. V lost 6 bases and J lost 2; bases outside the gene matches: 15.

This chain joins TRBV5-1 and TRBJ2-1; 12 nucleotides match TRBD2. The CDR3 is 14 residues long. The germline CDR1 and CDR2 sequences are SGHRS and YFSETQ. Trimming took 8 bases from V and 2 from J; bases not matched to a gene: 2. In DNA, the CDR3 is TGCGCCAGTCTAGCGGGAGGGGCCTACAATGAGCAGTTCTTC. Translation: CASLAGGAYNEQFF.

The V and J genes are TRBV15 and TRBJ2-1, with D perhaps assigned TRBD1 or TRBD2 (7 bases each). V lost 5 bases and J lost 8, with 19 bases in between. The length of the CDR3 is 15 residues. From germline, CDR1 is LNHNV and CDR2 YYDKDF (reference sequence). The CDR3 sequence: CATSGRQGGSDEQFF. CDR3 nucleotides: TGTGCCACCAGCGGACGACAGGGAGGGTCGGATGAGCAGTTCTTC.

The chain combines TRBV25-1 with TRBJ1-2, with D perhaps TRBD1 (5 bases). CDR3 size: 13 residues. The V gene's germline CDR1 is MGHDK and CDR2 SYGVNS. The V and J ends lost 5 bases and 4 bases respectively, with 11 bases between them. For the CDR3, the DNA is TGTGCCAGCAGTATAGGCCAGGGCTATGGCTACACCTTC. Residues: CASSIGQGYGYTF.

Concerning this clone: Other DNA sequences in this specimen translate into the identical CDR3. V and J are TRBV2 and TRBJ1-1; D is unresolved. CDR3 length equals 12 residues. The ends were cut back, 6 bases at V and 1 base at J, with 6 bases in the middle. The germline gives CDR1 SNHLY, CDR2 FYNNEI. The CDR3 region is CASSWGNTEAFF. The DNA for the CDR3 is TGTGCCAGCAGCTGGGGGAACACTGAAGCTTTCTTT.

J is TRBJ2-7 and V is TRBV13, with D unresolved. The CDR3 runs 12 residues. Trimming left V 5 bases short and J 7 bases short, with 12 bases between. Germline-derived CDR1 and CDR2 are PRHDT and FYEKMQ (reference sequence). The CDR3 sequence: CASSTITGEQYF. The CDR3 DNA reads TGTGCCAGCAGCACAATTACTGGAGAGCAGTACTTC.

CDR3 DNA sequence: TGTGCCAGCAGGGCCACCCTAGACTTAAACACTGAAGCTTTCTTT. Protein sequence: CASRATLDLNTEAFF. The chain links TRBV2 to TRBJ1-1; D is unresolved. CDR1 is SNHLY and CDR2 is FYNNEI in the germline V gene. The CDR3 totals 15 residues. V lost 6 bases and J 2 bases, leaving 16 bases between the germline ends.

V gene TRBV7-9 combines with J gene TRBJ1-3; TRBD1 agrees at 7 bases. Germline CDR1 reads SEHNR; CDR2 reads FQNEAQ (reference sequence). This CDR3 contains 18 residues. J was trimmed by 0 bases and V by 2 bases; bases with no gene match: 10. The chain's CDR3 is CASSLPYDRAGSGNTIYF. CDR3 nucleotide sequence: TGTGCCAGCAGCTTACCTTACGACAGGGCCGGCTCTGGAAACACCATATATTTT.

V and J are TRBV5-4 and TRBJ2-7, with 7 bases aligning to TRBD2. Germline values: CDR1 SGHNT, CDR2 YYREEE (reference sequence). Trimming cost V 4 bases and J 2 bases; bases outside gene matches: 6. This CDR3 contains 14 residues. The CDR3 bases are TGTGCCAGCAGCCCCCGGGGAGGGCCCTACGAGCAGTACTTC. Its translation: CASSPRGGPYEQYF.

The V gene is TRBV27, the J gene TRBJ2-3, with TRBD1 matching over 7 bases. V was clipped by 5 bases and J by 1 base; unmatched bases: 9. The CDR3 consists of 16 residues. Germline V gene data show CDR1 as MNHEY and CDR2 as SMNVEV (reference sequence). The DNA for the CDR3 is TGTGCCAGCAGTCCCGGGGACAGTTCAGGCACAGATACGCAGTATTTT. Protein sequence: CASSPGDSSGTDTQYF.

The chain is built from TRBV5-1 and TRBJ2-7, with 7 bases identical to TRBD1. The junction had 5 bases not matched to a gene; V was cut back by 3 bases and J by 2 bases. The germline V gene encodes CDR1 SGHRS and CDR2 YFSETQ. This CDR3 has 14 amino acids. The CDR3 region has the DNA TGCGCCAGCAGCTCGGGACAGTGGGCCTACGAGCAGTACTTC. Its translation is CASSSGQWAYEQYF.

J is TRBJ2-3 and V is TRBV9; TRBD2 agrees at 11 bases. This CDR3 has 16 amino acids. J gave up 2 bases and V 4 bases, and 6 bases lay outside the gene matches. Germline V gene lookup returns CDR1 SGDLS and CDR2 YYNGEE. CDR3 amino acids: CASSPGLAGFTDTQYF. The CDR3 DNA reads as TGTGCCAGCAGCCCCGGACTAGCGGGTTTCACAGATACGCAGTATTTT.

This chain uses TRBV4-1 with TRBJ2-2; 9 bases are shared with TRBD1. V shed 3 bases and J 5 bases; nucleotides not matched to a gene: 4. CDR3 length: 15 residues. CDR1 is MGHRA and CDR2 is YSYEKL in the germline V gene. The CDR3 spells CASSHTTGGTGELFF. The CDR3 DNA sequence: TGCGCCAGCAGCCACACGACAGGGGGTACCGGGGAGCTGTTTTTT.

For the CDR3, the DNA is TGTGCCAGCAGTTTTCTCACGACTAGCGGGGGGCAAGAGACCCAGTACTTC. Residues: CASSFLTTSGGQETQYF. V usage is TRBV27 and J usage is TRBJ2-5, with 13 positions matching TRBD2. CDR3 length: 17 residues. CDR1 MNHEY and CDR2 SMNVEV come from the germline V gene (reference sequence). Trimming cost V 3 bases and J 2 bases; bases outside gene matches: 6.

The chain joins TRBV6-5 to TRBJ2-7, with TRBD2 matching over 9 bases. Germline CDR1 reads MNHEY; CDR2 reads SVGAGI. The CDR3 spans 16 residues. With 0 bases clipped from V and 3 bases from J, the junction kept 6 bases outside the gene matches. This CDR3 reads CASSYSSSGNDYEQYF. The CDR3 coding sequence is TGTGCCAGCAGTTACTCTTCTAGCGGGAACGACTACGAGCAGTACTTC.

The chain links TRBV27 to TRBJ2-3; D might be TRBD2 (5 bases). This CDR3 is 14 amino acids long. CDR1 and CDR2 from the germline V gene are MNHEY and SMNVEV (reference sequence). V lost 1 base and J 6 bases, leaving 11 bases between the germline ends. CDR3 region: CASSLFAGSDTQYF. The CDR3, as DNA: TGTGCCAGCAGTTTATTCGCGGGTTCGGATACGCAGTATTTT.

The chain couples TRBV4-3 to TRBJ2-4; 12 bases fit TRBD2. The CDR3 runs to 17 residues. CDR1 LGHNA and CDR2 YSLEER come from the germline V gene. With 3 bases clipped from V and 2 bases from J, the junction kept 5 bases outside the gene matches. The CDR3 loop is CASSQDLAGGPKNIQYF. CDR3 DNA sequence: TGCGCCAGCAGCCAGGACCTAGCGGGAGGGCCCAAAAACATTCAGTACTTC.

CDR3 in DNA: TGTGCCAGCAGTAACACGCCGTATGAGCAGTTCTTC. Its protein product is CASSNTPYEQFF. The chain couples TRBV7-9 to TRBJ2-1, with D uncertain. Germline CDR1 is SEHNR and CDR2 is FQNEAQ (reference sequence). Trimming left V 6 bases short and J 8 bases short, with 11 bases between. The length of the CDR3 is 12 residues. Variable domain in full (rest from reference TRBV7-9 and TRBJ2-1): DTGVSQNPRHKITKRGQNVTFRCDPISEHNRLYWYRQTLGQGPEFLTYFQNEAQLEKSRLLSDRFSAERPKGSFSTLEIQRTEQGDSAMYLCASSNTPYEQFFGPGTRLTVL.

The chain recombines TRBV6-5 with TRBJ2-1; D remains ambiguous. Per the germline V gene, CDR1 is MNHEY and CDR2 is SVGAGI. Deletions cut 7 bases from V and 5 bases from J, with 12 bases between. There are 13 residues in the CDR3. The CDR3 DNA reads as TGTGCCAGCAATCGTGTGAGCAACAATGAGCAGTTCTTC. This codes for CASNRVSNNEQFF.

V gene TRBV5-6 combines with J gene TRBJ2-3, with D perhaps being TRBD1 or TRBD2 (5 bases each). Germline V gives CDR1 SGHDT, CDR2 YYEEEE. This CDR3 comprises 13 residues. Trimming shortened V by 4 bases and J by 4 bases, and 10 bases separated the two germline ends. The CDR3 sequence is CASSQGTPDTQYF. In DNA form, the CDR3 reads TGTGCCAGCAGCCAAGGGACCCCAGATACGCAGTATTTT.